The present entry profiles one T cell receptor beta chain with its context. Antigen: not known. The CDR3 sequence is 15 residues long. Looked up from germline, CDR1 is SQVTM and CDR2 is ANQGSEA. Investigators built TCR beta libraries using UMI-labeled 5' RACE. Authors' processing steps: Every TCR beta library contained from approximately 3,000 to 20,000 functional CDR3 beta clonotypes. TCRdb derives one entry per CDR3 protein from the 5' RACE reads, leaving out DNA. None of the V and J calls come from the authors' own analysis; TCRdb made them. The clone table shows about 6,500 distinct CDR3 sequences, with the ten largest holding 20% to 25%. This sample is drawn from a study of human CD8 memory T cell subsets. Study-level results: Between stem-like memory and precursor exhausted T cell repertoires, overlap was minimal.

It was CCR7+ PD-1+ TIGIT+ early memory CD8+ T cells with exhausted-like traits that constituted TPEX cells. Enriched by negative magnetic separation, total CD8+ T cells were obtained. RNA was isolated from duplicate vials, each containing roughly 140,000 sorted CD8+ T cells, for every subset. Sequencing was carried out using CD8+ T cells from PBMCs. This TCR was sampled from a human donor in good health. The genes are TRBV29-1 and TRBJ2-7. The CDR3 sequence: CSVEMDSRSSYEQYF.